Below, 16 T cell receptor beta chains from the same sample are listed, as sequenced in a study of CD8+CD57+ T cells in acquired aplastic anemia. Whoever was chosen for sequencing had shown CD8+CD57+ cell expansion by flow cytometry. TCR beta VDJ and CDR3 profiling used genomic DNA as template. TCRdb reanalysed the reads using MiXCR and keeps one entry per CDR3 protein. The sample includes 450,000 to 600,000 distinct CDR3 sequences, around a third of them seen just once. Sequenced input: sorted CD4+, CD8+, or CD8+CD57+ T cells (not recorded which) from PBMCs. The receptors originated from a human donor with aplastic anemia.

This clonotype was seen at least ten times. This chain uses TRBV19 with TRBJ1-2; maybe TRBD1 (5 bases). V lost 5 bases to trimming and J lost 4 bases, with 17 bases between them. The CDR3 contains 15 residues. Germline V gene sequence: CDR1 LNHDA, CDR2 SQIVND (reference sequence). The CDR3 loop is CASSPALGTGYGYTF. The CDR3 DNA follows: TGTGCCAGTAGTCCCGCCTTAGGGACCGGCTATGGCTACACCTTC.

This clonotype was picked up many times. This rearrangement joins TRBV20-1 to TRBJ1-2; D gene uncertain. Germline V lookup: CDR1 DFQATT, CDR2 SNEGSKA (reference sequence). The V end lost 3 bases, the J end lost 6 bases, and 8 bases lay between the germline ends. The CDR3 contains 11 residues. For the CDR3, the DNA is TGCAGTGCTAGTATAGACGATGGCTACACCTTC. As protein: CSASIDDGYTF.

This clonotype appeared many times. The rearrangement joins TRBV12-3 or TRBV12-4 to TRBJ2-7; D possibly matches TRBD1 or TRBD2 (5 bases each). The length of the CDR3 is 13 residues. Trimming removed 5 bases from V and 7 bases from J, with 15 bases in between. CDR3 region: CASSRDGAGEQYF. In DNA form, the CDR3 reads TGTGCCAGCAGTCGGGACGGGGCTGGGGAGCAGTACTTC.

This clonotype was detected only once. The chain joins TRBV7-3 to TRBJ2-3; D is undetermined. Between the trimmed V and J ends, which lost 2 bases and 0 bases, there was a span of 12 bases. Per germline, CDR1 SGHTA and CDR2 FQGTGA. CDR3 length: 16 residues. The CDR3 DNA reads TGTGCCAGCAGCTTATCAAGCAGAACTAGCACAGATACGCAGTATTTT. Translating gives CASSLSSRTSTDTQYF.

The rearrangement links TRBV19 to TRBJ2-3; D perhaps matches TRBD1 (6 bases). The CDR3 sequence is 14 residues long. Germline V gene data show CDR1 as LNHDA and CDR2 as SQIVND (reference sequence). The V and J ends lost 4 bases and 0 bases respectively, with 8 bases between them. DNA for the CDR3: TGTGCCAGTAGTAGGGGGCCCAGCACAGATACGCAGTATTTT. Its translation is CASSRGPSTDTQYF.

V is TRBV5-1 and J is TRBJ2-7; 10 nucleotides agree with TRBD1. The V segment lost 0 bases and the J segment 4 bases; nucleotides outside the gene matches: 4. Per germline, CDR1 SGHRS and CDR2 YFSETQ. This CDR3 spans 15 amino acids. In DNA form, the CDR3 reads TGCGCCAGCAGCTTGGGGACAGGGGGTGGGTACGAGCAGTACTTC. Its protein is CASSLGTGGGYEQYF. The variable domain in full, with the rest retrieved from reference TRBV5-1 and TRBJ2-7, is KAGVTQTPRYLIKTRGQQVTLSCSPISGHRSVSWYQQTPGQGLQFLFEYFSETQRNKGNFPGRFSGRQFSNSRSEMNVSTLELGDSALYLCASSLGTGGGYEQYFGPGTRLTVT.

The chain combines TRBV2 with TRBJ1-2; D unresolved. The V end was cut by 4 bases, the J end by 8 bases, with 11 bases between. Germline V lookup: CDR1 SNHLY, CDR2 FYNNEI. The CDR3 contains 12 residues. CDR3 loop: CASSARSRGYTF. CDR3 nucleotides: TGTGCCAGCAGTGCACGGTCCCGCGGCTACACCTTC. The whole variable domain, remainder taken from reference TRBV2 and TRBJ1-2, is EPEVTQTPSHQVTQMGQEVILRCVPISNHLYFYWYRQILGQKVEFLVSFYNNEISEKSEIFDDQFSVERPDGSNFTLKIRSTKLEDSAMYFCASSARSRGYTFGSGTRLTVV.

In its sample, this clonotype was seen a few times. V and J are TRBV20-1 and TRBJ2-6; D is unresolved. Trimming shortened V by 1 base and J by 0 bases, and 4 bases separated the two germline ends. The CDR3 covers 14 residues. Germline loops: CDR1 DFQATT, CDR2 SNEGSKA (reference sequence). For the CDR3, the DNA is TGCAGTGCTAGAGGTGGCTCTGGGGCCAACGTCCTGACTTTC. The encoded protein is CSARGGSGANVLTF.

This chain uses TRBV7-9 with TRBJ1-2; 7 bases fit TRBD1. CDR3 length: 15 residues. The germline V gene encodes CDR1 SEHNR and CDR2 FQNEAQ (reference sequence). V was clipped by 5 bases and J by 7 bases; unmatched bases: 13. The CDR3 DNA follows: TGTGCCAGCAGCCACGAACAGGGGCATTTTGGTGGCTACACCTTC. Its translation is CASSHEQGHFGGYTF. Based on the CDR3 plus reference TRBV7-9 and TRBJ1-2, the full variable domain is DTGVSQNPRHKITKRGQNVTFRCDPISEHNRLYWYRQTLGQGPEFLTYFQNEAQLEKSRLLSDRFSAERPKGSFSTLEIQRTEQGDSAMYLCASSHEQGHFGGYTFGSGTRLTVV.

This clonotype has a handful of counts. The chain uses TRBV20-1 and TRBJ1-1, with D hard to call. Per the germline V gene, CDR1 is DFQATT and CDR2 is SNEGSKA (reference sequence). The CDR3 contains 15 residues. Between the trimmed V and J ends, which lost 0 bases and 5 bases, there was a span of 16 bases. CDR3 nucleotide sequence: TGCAGTGCTAGAGATCGAGTGGGTTTTCGGACTGAAGCTTTCTTT. The encoded protein is CSARDRVGFRTEAFF.

This chain uses TRBV5-1 with TRBJ1-2; D ambiguous. Germline V lookup: CDR1 SGHRS, CDR2 YFSETQ. V lost 2 bases and J lost 2, with 10 bases in between. The CDR3 is 14 amino acids. CDR3 in amino acids: CASSFREANYGYTF. The CDR3 nucleotides are TGCGCCAGCAGCTTTCGGGAGGCCAACTATGGCTACACCTTC.

The J gene is TRBJ2-1, the V gene TRBV5-1; 8 positions agree with TRBD2. V was pared by 0 bases and J by 0 bases, with 5 bases of the junction left unmatched. Germline values: CDR1 SGHRS, CDR2 YFSETQ. The CDR3 runs to 17 residues. This CDR3 is CASSLAVAGGSYNEQFF. In DNA form, the CDR3 reads TGCGCCAGCAGCTTGGCCGTCGCGGGGGGCTCCTACAATGAGCAGTTCTTC.

The chain is built from TRBV7-6 and TRBJ2-5; D is uncertain. The germline CDR1 and CDR2 sequences are SGHVS and FNYEAQ. V shed 4 bases and J shed 4 bases, with 19 bases lying between them. The CDR3 covers 16 residues. As DNA, the CDR3 is TGTGCCAGCAGCTCCGCCCGGACCCTAGTGACAGAGACCCAGTACTTC. The encoded protein is CASSSARTLVTETQYF.

As regards this clonotype: A read error is possible here, since a much larger clone lies one base away. The chain has TRBV7-2 and TRBJ2-1; D gene uncertain. There are 12 residues in the CDR3. Deletions cut 1 base from V and 8 bases from J, with 6 bases between. CDR1 and CDR2 from the germline V gene are SGHTA and FQGNSA. The CDR3 sequence: CASSLGADEQFF. CDR3 nucleotide sequence: TGTGCCAGCAGCTTAGGTGCTGATGAGCAGTTCTTC.

This clonotype was found many times. The chain joins TRBV29-1 to TRBJ2-1, with D possibly matching TRBD2 (6 bases). The ends were cut back, 6 bases at V and 9 bases at J, with 9 bases in the middle. The CDR3 loop spans 10 amino acids. CDR1 and CDR2 from the germline V gene are SQVTM and ANQGSEA. The CDR3 DNA reads TGCAGCGTGTGGAGGGGTGAGCAGTTCTTC. It translates to CSVWRGEQFF.

This chain uses TRBV20-1 with TRBJ1-5, with 7 bases that match TRBD1. With 2 bases clipped from V and 5 bases from J, the junction kept 18 bases outside the gene matches. The CDR3 is 18 residues long. Germline CDR1 is DFQATT and CDR2 is SNEGSKA (reference sequence). In nucleotides, the CDR3 is TGCAGTGCTAGACGAACAGGGGACGGCCTTGGTGGCTATCAGCCCCAGCATTTT. Amino acid sequence: CSARRTGDGLGGYQPQHF.